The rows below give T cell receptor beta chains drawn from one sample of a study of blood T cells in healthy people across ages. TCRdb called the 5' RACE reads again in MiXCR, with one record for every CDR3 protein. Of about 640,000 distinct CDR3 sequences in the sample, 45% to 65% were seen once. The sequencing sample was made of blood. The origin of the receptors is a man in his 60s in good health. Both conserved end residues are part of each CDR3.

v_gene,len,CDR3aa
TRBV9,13,CASSVGSKETQYF
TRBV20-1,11,CSAGVRAEAFF
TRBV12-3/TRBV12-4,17,CASSLATSGGAGNEQFF
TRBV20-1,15,CSAAQGAASGNIQYF
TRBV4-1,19,CASSHFPGQGNSGANVLTF
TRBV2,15,CASSEANRRTGELFF
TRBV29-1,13,CSVERGGLNEQFF
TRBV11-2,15,CASSLWSGGVDEQFF
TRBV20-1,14,CSGTEGTANYGYTF
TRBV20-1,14,CSAKPGQESYEQYF
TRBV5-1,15,CASSQSGTGFGEQFF
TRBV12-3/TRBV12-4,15,CASRFSTSAQETQYF
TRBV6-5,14,CASSYDSWSRTQFF
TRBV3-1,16,CASSPHGGVNTGELFF
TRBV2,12,CASTPEDSPLHF
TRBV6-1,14,CASSEGRRQETQYF
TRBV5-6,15,CASSLGPQRGTEAFF
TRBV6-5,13,CASSDAGGDGYTF
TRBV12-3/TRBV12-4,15,CASSFGRGGWQTQYF
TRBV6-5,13,CASSTDPSRTQYF
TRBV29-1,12,CSVYEGSYEQYF
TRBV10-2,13,CASSESEETLAFF
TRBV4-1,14,CASSPEGGRQPQHF
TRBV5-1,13,CASKYLSLDEQYF
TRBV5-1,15,CASSLAPGGSETQYF
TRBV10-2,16,CASSEQYGGARNEQFF
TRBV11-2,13,CASSPRIGETQYF
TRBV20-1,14,CSARAGDPYNEQFF
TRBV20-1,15,CSARDPGGPYNERFF
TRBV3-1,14,CASSPWGRTDTQYF
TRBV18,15,CASPAPQGTRDTQYF
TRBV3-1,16,CASSHTARGKGNGYTF
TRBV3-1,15,CASSPTSGVYNEQFF
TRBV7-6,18,CASSLAPWTGRGNQPQHF
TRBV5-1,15,CASSLVRPGYETQYF
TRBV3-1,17,CASSPLRDRGFYQPQHF
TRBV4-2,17,CASSHGTSGGQGETQYF
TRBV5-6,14,CASSLPGRYNEQFF
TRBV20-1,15,CSARPGQTTNYGYTF
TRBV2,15,CASRDRGGYNSPLHF
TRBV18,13,CASSPPSGIQLFF
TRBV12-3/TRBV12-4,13,CASRSRWGETQYF
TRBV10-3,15,CAISERDSAGSPLHF
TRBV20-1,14,CSARERTATYEQYF
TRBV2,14,CASSAGWEISPLHF
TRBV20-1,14,CSASVAGGLETQYF
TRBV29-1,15,CSVAPTGISTDTQYF
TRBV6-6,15,CASTSDLGSGEKLFF
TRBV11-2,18,CASSLDLGLAGWGETQYF
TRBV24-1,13,CATSGGWNQPQHF
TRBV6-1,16,CASIWASGNHQETQYF
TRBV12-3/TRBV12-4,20,CASRGTGAPGLAGPSNEQFF